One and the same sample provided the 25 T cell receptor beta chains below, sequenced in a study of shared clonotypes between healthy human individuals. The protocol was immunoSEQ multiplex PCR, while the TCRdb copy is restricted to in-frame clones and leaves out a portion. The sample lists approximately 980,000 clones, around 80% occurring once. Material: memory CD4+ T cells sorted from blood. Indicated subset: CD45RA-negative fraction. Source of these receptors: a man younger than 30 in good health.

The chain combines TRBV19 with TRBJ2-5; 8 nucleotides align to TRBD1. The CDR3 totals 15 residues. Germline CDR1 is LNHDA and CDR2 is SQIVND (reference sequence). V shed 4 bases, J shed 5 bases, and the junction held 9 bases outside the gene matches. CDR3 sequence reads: CASSTGQGGSETQYF. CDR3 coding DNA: TGTGCCAGTAGTACAGGACAGGGAGGTAGTGAGACCCAGTACTTC.

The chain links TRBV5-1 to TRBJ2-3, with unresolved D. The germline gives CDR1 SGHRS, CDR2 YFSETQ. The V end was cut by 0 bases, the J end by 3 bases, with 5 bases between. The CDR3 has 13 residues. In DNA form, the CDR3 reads TGCGCCAGCAGCTTGGCCACTACAGATACGCAGTATTTT. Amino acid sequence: CASSLATTDTQYF. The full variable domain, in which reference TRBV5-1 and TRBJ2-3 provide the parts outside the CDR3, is KAGVTQTPRYLIKTRGQQVTLSCSPISGHRSVSWYQQTPGQGLQFLFEYFSETQRNKGNFPGRFSGRQFSNSRSEMNVSTLELGDSALYLCASSLATTDTQYFGPGTRLTVL.

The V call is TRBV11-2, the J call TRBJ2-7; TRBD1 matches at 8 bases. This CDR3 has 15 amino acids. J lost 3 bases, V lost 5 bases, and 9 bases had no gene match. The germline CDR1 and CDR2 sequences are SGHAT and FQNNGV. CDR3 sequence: CASSVKTGTGYEQYF. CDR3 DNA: TGTGCCAGCAGCGTGAAGACCGGGACAGGCTACGAGCAGTACTTC.

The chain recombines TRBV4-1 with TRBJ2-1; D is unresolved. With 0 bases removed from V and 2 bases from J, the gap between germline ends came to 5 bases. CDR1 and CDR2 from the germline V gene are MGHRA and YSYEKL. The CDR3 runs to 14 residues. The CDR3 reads CASSQEGTYNEQFF. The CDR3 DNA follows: TGCGCCAGCAGCCAAGAGGGGACCTACAATGAGCAGTTCTTC.

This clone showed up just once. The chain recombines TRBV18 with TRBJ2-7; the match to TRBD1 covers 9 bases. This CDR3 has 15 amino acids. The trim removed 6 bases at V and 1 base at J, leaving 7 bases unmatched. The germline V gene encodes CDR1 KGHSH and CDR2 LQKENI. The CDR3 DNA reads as TGTGCCAGCTCGGCGGGACAGGGACAATCCTACGAGCAGTACTTC. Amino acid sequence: CASSAGQGQSYEQYF.

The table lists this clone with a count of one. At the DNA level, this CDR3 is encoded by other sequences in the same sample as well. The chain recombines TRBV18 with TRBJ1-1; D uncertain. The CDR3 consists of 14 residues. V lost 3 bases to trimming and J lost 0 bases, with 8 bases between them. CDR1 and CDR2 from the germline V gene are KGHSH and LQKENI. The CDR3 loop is CASSPQVMNTEAFF. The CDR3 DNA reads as TGTGCCAGCTCACCTCAGGTCATGAACACTGAAGCTTTCTTT.

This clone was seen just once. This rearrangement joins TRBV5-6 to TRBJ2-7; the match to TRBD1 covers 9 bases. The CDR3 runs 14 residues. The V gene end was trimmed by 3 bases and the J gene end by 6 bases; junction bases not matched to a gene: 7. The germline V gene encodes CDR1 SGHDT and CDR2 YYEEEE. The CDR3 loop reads CASSSTGGFVEQYF. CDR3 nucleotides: TGTGCCAGCAGCTCGACAGGGGGGTTCGTCGAGCAGTACTTC.

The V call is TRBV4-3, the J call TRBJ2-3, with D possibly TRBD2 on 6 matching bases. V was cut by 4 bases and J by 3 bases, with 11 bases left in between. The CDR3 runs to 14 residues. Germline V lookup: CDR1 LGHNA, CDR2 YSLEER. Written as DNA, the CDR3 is TGCGCCAGCAGCCTTCGAGGAGGGACAGATACGCAGTATTTT. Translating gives CASSLRGGTDTQYF.

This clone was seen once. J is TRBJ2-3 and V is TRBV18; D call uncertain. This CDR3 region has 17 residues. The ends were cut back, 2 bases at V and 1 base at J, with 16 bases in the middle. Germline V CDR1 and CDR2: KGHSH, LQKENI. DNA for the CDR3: TGTGCCAGCTCACCAACGAGAACGTTCCAGGGCACAGATACGCAGTATTTT. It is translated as CASSPTRTFQGTDTQYF.

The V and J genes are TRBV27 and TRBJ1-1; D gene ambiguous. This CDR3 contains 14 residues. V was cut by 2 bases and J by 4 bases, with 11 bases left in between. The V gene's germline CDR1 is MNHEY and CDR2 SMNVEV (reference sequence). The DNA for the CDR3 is TGTGCCAGCAGTTTAAGGCCGGCGGGCACTGAAGCTTTCTTT. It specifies CASSLRPAGTEAFF.

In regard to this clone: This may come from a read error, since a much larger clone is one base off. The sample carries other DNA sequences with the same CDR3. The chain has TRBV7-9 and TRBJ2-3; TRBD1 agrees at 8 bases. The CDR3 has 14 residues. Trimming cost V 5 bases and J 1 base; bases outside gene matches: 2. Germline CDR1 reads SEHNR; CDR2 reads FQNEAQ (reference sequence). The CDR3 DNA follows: TGTGCCAGCAGCCTGGGACAGGGCACAGATACGCAGTATTTT. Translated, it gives CASSLGQGTDTQYF.

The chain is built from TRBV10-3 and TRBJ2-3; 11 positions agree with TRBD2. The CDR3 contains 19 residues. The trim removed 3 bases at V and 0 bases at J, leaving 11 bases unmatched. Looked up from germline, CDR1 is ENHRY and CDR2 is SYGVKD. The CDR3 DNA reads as TGTGCCATCAGTGATCTAATAGCGGGAGGGAGTTCTAGCACAGATACGCAGTATTTT. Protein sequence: CAISDLIAGGSSSTDTQYF.

CDR3 in amino acids: CASSRRTNTGELFF. Here the CDR3 DNA reads TGCGCCAGCAGCCGCCGGACGAACACCGGGGAGCTGTTTTTT. The chain has TRBV4-3 and TRBJ2-2; unclear D gene. Germline lookup yields CDR1 LGHNA and CDR2 YSLEER. V was clipped by 4 bases and J by 0 bases, with 6 bases between them. There are 14 residues in the CDR3.

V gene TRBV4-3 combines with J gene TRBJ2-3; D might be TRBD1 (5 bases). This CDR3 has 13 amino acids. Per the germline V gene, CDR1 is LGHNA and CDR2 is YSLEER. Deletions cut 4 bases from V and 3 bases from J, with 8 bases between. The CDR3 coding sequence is TGCGCCAGCAGCCCGCACAGGACAGATACGCAGTATTTT. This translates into CASSPHRTDTQYF.

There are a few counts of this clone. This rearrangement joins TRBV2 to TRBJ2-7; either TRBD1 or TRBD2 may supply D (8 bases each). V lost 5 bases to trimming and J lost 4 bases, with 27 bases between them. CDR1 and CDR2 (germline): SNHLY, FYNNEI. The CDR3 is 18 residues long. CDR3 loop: CASSPQGARGSGSYEQYF. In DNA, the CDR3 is TGTGCCAGCAGTCCCCAGGGGGCGAGAGGGAGCGGGAGTTACGAGCAGTACTTC.

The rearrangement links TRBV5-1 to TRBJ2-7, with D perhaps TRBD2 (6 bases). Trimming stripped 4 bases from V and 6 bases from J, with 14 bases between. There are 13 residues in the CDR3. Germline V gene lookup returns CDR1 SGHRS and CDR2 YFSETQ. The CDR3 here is CASSLYLGGEQYF. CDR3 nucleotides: TGCGCCAGCAGCCTGTATCTCGGGGGCGAGCAGTACTTC. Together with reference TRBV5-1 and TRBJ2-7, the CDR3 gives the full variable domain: KAGVTQTPRYLIKTRGQQVTLSCSPISGHRSVSWYQQTPGQGLQFLFEYFSETQRNKGNFPGRFSGRQFSNSRSEMNVSTLELGDSALYLCASSLYLGGEQYFGPGTRLTVT.

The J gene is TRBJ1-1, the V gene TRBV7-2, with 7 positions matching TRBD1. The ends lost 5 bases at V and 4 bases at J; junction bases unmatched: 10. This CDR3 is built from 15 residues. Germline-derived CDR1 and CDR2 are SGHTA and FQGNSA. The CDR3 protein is CASSRYTGESTEAFF. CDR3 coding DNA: TGTGCCAGCAGCCGATATACAGGGGAGTCCACTGAAGCTTTCTTT.

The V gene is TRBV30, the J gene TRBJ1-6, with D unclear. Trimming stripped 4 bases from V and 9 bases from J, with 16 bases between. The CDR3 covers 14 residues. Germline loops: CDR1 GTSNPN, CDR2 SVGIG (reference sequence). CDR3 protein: CAWKRDVKSSPLHF. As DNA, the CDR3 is TGTGCCTGGAAAAGAGACGTAAAGAGTTCACCCCTCCACTTT.

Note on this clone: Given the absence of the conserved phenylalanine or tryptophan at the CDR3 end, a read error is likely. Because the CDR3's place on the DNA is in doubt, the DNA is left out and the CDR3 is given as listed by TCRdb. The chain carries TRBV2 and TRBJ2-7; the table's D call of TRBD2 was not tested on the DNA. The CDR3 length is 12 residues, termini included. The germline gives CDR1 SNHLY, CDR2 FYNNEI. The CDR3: CASSEALRGKKI.

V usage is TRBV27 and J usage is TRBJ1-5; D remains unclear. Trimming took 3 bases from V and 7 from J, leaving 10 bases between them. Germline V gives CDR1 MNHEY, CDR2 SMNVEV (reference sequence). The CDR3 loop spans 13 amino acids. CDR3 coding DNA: TGTGCCAGCAGTTTGCGGGAAGGACAGCCCCAGCATTTT. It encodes CASSLREGQPQHF.

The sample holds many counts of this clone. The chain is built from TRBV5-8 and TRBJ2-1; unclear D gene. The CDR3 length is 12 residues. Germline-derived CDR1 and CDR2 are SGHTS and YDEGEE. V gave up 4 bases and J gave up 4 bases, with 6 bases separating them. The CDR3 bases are TGTGCCAGCAGCCTCCAGTACAATGAGCAGTTCTTC. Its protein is CASSLQYNEQFF.

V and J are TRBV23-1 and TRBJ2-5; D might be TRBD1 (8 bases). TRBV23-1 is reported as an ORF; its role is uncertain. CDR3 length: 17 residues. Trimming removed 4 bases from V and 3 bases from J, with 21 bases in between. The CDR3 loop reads CASSRKIRQGREETQYF. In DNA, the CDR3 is TGCGCCAGCAGTCGGAAAATACGACAGGGGAGGGAAGAGACCCAGTACTTC.

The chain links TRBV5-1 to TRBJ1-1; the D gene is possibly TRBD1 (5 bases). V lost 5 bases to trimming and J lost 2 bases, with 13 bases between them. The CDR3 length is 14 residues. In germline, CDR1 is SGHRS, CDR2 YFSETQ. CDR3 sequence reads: CASRVQESNTEAFF. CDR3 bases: TGCGCCAGCAGGGTACAGGAGAGCAACACTGAAGCTTTCTTT.

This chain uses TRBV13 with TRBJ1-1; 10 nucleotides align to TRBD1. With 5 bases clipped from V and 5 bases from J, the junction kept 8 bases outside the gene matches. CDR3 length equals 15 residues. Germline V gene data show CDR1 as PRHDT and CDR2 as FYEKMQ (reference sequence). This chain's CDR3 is CASSLRTGGRTEAFF. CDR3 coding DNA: TGTGCCAGCAGCCTCCGGACAGGGGGTCGGACTGAAGCTTTCTTT.

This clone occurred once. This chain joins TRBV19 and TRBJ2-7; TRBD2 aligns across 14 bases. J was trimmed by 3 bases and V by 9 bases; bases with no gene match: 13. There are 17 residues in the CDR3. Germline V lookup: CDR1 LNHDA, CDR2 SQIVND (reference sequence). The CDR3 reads CASRPRGTSGSLYEQYF. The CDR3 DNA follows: TGTGCCAGCCGGCCCAGGGGGACTAGCGGGAGTCTCTACGAGCAGTACTTC.